A selection of T cell receptor beta chains follows, all from one sample in a study of tumor-infiltrating lymphocytes in localized non-small cell lung cancer. Sequencing was performed with immunoSEQ multiplex PCR; in TCRdb, only in-frame clones are kept and a portion is missing. The repertoire has roughly 9,100 clones, 81% of them found once; the top ten carry 9.8%. Sequences were obtained from uninvolved lung tissue not adjacent to the tumor. These receptors were taken from a human donor with non-small cell lung cancer. CDR3s include the opening cysteine and the closing phenylalanine or tryptophan. D genes are given only for firm matches. Only some rows state a clone size, as once, few, many or a class for expanded clones.

j_call clone_size v_call d_call cdr3_aa cdr3_nt
TRBJ2-5 medium-sized TRBV4-3 TRBD2 CASSQEALGLAGGETQYF TGCGCCAGCAGCCAAGAGGCCCTGGGGTTAGCGGGAGGGGAGACCCAGTACTTC
TRBJ2-2 NA TRBV7-6 NA CASGIRGNTGELFF TGTGCCAGCGGAATCCGGGGGAACACCGGGGAGCTGTTTTTT
TRBJ2-1 NA TRBV29-1 TRBD2 CSVPGLAGGGEQFF TGCAGCGTCCCAGGACTAGCGGGAGGGGGTGAGCAGTTCTTC
TRBJ2-2 NA TRBV9 NA CASSVGNQANTGELFF TGTGCCAGCAGCGTAGGTAACCAGGCGAACACCGGGGAGCTGTTTTTT
TRBJ1-4 few TRBV2 TRBD1 CASSGQGAGEKLFF TGTGCCAGCAGTGGACAGGGGGCTGGTGAAAAACTGTTTTTT
TRBJ1-3 NA TRBV28 NA CASSDSGSAGNTIYF TGTGCCAGCAGTGATTCAGGGAGCGCTGGAAACACCATATATTTT
TRBJ2-5 NA TRBV2 TRBD2 CASEREGRVRETQYF TGTGCCAGCGAGCGGGAGGGCCGCGTGCGAGAGACCCAGTACTTC
TRBJ2-1 NA TRBV18 NA CASSLSYRGNNEQFF TGTGCCAGCTCACTTAGCTATAGAGGGAACAATGAGCAGTTCTTC
TRBJ2-1 NA TRBV6-5 NA CASSYSSVPYNEQFF TGTGCCAGCAGTTACTCGAGCGTCCCATACAATGAGCAGTTCTTC
TRBJ2-3 NA TRBV18 NA CASSPTSGDTQYF TGTGCCAGCTCACCGACTTCGGGAGATACGCAGTATTTT
TRBJ1-2 few TRBV7-6 NA CASSPGMAVYGYTF TGTGCCAGCAGCCCAGGTATGGCGGTCTATGGCTACACCTTC
TRBJ2-2 NA TRBV5-1 TRBD2 CASRASGTYTGELFF TGCGCCAGCAGGGCTAGCGGGACCTATACCGGGGAGCTGTTTTTT
TRBJ1-1 NA TRBV14 NA CASSQETAGEAFF TGTGCCAGCAGCCAAGAGACAGCGGGAGAAGCTTTCTTT
TRBJ2-1 NA TRBV9 NA CASSIKAGARDEQFF TGTGCCAGCAGCATCAAAGCGGGCGCAAGAGATGAGCAGTTCTTC
TRBJ2-1 few TRBV4-2 TRBD2 CASSLRGLAEYNEQFF TGTGCCAGCAGCCTTCGAGGTCTAGCGGAGTACAATGAGCAGTTCTTC
TRBJ2-2 few TRBV6-4 TRBD1 CASRQGDGELFF TGTGCCAGCAGACAGGGGGACGGGGAGCTGTTTTTT
TRBJ1-6 NA TRBV7-9 NA CASSQGSGFYNSPLHF TGTGCCAGCAGCCAAGGCTCGGGGTTTTATAATTCACCCCTCCACTTT
TRBJ2-7 NA TRBV25-1 TRBD1 CASGPQGRASEQYF TGTGCCAGCGGCCCACAGGGGAGAGCAAGCGAGCAGTACTTC
TRBJ2-1 NA TRBV2 NA CASLEPPRGKYRDNEQFF TGTGCCAGCCTTGAGCCCCCTCGGGGCAAATATAGAGACAATGAGCAGTTCTTC
TRBJ2-3 NA TRBV18 TRBD2 CASSPPLAGGSDTQYF TGTGCCAGCTCACCCCCCCTAGCGGGAGGATCGGATACGCAGTATTTT
TRBJ1-1 NA TRBV9 TRBD1 CASSDGTGTSEAFF TGTGCCAGCAGCGATGGGACAGGGACCAGTGAAGCTTTCTTT
TRBJ2-3 NA TRBV7-2 NA CASSRNGVAQRDTQYF TGTGCCAGCAGCAGAAATGGAGTAGCGCAACGGGATACGCAGTATTTT
TRBJ2-7 once TRBV15 TRBD1 CATSRRQGAGEQYF TGTGCCACCAGCAGAAGACAGGGGGCGGGGGAGCAGTACTTC
TRBJ2-3 NA TRBV4-1 TRBD2 CASSQLAGVGTNTQYF TGCGCCAGCAGCCAATTAGCGGGAGTTGGAACGAATACGCAGTATTTT
TRBJ2-7 NA TRBV5-6 NA CASSRQDGYEQYF TGTGCCAGCAGCCGACAGGACGGATACGAGCAGTACTTC
TRBJ1-1 NA TRBV19 NA CASSNKPLNTEAFF TGTGCCAGTAGCAACAAGCCTCTGAACACTGAAGCTTTCTTT